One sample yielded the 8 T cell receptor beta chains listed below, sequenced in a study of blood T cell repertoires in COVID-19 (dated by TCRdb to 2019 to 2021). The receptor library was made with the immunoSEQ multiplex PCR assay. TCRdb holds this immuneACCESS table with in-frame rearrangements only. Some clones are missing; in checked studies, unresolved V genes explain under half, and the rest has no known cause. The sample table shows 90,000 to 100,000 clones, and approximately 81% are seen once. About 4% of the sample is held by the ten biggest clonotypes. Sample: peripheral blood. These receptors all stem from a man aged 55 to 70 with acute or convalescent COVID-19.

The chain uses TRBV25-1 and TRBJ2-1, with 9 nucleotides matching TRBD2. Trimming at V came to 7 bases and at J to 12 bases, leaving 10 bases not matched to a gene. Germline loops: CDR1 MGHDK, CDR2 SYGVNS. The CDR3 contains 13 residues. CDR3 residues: CASIRGGGRRQFF. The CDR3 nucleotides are TGTGCCAGCATCCGCGGGGGGGGGAGGAGGCAGTTCTTC.

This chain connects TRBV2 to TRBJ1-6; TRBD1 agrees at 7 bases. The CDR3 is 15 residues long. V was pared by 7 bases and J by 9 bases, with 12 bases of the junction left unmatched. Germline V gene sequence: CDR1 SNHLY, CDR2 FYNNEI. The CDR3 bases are TGTGCCAGCAAAGGGGGCACAGGGGTCCTTTCACCCCTCCACTTT. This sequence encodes CASKGGTGVLSPLHF. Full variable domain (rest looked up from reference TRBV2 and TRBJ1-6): EPEVTQTPSHQVTQMGQEVILRCVPISNHLYFYWYRQILGQKVEFLVSFYNNEISEKSEIFDDQFSVERPDGSNFTLKIRSTKLEDSAMYFCASKGGTGVLSPLHFGNGTRLTVT.

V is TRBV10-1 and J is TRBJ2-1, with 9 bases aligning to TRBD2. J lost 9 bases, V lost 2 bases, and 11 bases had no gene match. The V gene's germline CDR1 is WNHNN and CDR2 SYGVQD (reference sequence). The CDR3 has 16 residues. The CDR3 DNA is TGCGCCAGCAGTGAGGGTCGTAGCGGGAGTCGGGGTGAGCAGTTCTTC. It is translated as CASSEGRSGSRGEQFF.

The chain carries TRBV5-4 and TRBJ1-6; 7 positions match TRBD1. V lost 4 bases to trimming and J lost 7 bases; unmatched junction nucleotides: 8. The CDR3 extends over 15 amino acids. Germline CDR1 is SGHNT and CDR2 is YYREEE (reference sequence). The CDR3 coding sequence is TGTGCCAGCAGCGTACCGGGACAGTTCAATTCACCCCTCCACTTT. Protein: CASSVPGQFNSPLHF.

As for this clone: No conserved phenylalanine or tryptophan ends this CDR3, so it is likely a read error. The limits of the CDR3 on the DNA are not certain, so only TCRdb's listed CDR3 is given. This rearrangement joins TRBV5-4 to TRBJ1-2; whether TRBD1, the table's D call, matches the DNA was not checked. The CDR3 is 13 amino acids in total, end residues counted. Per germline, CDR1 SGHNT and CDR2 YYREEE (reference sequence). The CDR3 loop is CASSLARDSLPTI.

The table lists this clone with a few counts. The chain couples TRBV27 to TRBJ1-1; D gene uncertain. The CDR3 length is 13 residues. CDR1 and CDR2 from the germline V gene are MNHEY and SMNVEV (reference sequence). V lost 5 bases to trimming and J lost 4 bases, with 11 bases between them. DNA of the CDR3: TGTGCCAGCAGTCCCACGGTAGCCACTGAAGCTTTCTTT. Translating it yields CASSPTVATEAFF.

Written as DNA, the CDR3 is TGCGCCAGCAGCCCCAGCGGGGGTACAGATACGCAGTATTTT. It encodes CASSPSGGTDTQYF. V gene TRBV5-1 combines with J gene TRBJ2-3, with 8 bases identical to TRBD2. V shed 4 bases and J 3 bases; nucleotides not matched to a gene: 4. This CDR3 contains 14 residues. Looked up from germline, CDR1 is SGHRS and CDR2 is YFSETQ.

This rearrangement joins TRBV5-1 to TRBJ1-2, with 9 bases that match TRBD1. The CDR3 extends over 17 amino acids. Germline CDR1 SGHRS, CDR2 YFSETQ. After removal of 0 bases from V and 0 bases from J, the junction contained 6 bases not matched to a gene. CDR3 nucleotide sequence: TGCGCCAGCAGCTTGGGACAGGGGGGGCCCTCTAACTATGGCTACACCTTC. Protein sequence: CASSLGQGGPSNYGYTF.